This T cell receptor beta chain was identified in a study of Graves' ophthalmopathy and Graves' hyperthyroidism. Regarding the study as a whole: Ophthalmopathy progression prediction by the model yielded a sensitivity of approximately 71% and a specificity of under 80%.

Germline loops: CDR1 MNHNS, CDR2 SASEGT. Trimming removed 1 base from V and 2 bases from J, with 9 bases in between. This CDR3 is built from 14 residues. This clonotype appeared a few times. Its specificity is unknown. RNA transcripts provided the template for amplifying TCR beta CDR3 regions. The library came from an HTBI-primed first-round RT-PCR and a second-round multiplex PCR. TCRdb redid the calling of the multiplex PCR reads with MiXCR, one entry per CDR3 protein. The data hold about 370,000 distinct CDR3 sequences, with about 18% observed a single time. Exclusion applied to patients with other autoimmune diseases, uncontrolled infections, pregnancy or lactation.

The sequenced material came from peripheral blood. The rearrangement joins TRBV6-1 to TRBJ2-7, with D unclear. The sequence was collected from a woman younger than 35 with Graves' ophthalmopathy. CDR3 protein: CASSEVGSTYEQYF. CDR3 sequence (DNA): TGTGCCAGCAGTGAAGTAGGGTCCACCTACGAGCAGTACTTC.